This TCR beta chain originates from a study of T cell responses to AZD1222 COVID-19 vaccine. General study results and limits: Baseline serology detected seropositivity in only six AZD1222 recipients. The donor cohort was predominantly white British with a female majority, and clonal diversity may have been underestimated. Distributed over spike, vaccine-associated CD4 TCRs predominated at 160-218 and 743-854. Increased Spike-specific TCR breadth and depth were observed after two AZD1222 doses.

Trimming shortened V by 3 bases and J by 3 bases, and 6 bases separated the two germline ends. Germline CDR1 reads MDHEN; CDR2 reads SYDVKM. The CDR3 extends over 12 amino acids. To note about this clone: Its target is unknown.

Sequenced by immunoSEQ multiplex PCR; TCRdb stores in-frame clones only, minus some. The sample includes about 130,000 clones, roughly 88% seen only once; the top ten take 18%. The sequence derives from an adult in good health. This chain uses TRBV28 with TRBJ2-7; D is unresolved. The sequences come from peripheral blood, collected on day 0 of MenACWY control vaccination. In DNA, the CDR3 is TGTGCCAGCAGTTTTGGGATCTACGAGCAGTACTTC. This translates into CASSFGIYEQYF.